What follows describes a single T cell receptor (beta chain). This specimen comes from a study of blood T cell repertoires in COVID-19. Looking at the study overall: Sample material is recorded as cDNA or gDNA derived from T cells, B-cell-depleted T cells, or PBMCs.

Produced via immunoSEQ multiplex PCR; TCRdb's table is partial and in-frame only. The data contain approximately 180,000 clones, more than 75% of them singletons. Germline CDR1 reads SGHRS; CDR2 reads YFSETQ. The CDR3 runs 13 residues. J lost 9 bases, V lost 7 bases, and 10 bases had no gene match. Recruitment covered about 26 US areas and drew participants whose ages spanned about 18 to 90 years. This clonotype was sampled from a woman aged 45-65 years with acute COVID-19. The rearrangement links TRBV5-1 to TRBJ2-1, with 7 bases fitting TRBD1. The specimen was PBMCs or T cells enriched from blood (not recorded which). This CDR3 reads CASASRGYGEQFF. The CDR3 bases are TGCGCCAGCGCTTCCAGGGGGTACGGTGAGCAGTTCTTC.